Presented here are 13 T cell receptor beta chains from one specimen sequenced in a study of cytotoxic CD8 clonotypes in ibrutinib-treated CLL. The table came from immunoSEQ multiplex PCR; TCRdb's copy has only in-frame clones and leaves some out. This table holds 150,000 to 200,000 clones, under 85% found once. The sample here was PBMCs, taken after 24 months of ibrutinib treatment. The receptors were gathered from a human donor with chronic lymphocytic leukemia.

This clone was seen once. The chain recombines TRBV4-2 with TRBJ2-2; no firm D call. Trimming pared 4 bases from V and 2 bases from J, leaving 11 bases between. The germline V gene has CDR1 LGHNA and CDR2 YNFKEQ. This CDR3 is 15 amino acids long. CDR3 DNA sequence: TGTGCCAGCAGCCGCCCGCGGCCTAACACCGGGGAGCTGTTTTTT. It is translated as CASSRPRPNTGELFF.

This chain links TRBV7-9 with TRBJ1-4, with D possibly matching TRBD1 (5 bases). The germline gives CDR1 SEHNR, CDR2 FQNEAQ (reference sequence). The CDR3 length is 17 residues. Deletions cut 1 base from V and 0 bases from J, with 12 bases between. CDR3 sequence: CASSLEPGGSTNEKLFF. As DNA, the CDR3 is TGTGCCAGCAGCTTAGAGCCGGGGGGGTCAACTAATGAAAAACTGTTTTTT.

The chain joins TRBV9 to TRBJ1-1; D is unresolved. Trimming left V 3 bases short and J 4 bases short, with 19 bases between. CDR1 and CDR2 from the germline V gene are SGDLS and YYNGEE. The CDR3 runs to 16 residues. The CDR3 DNA is TGTGCCAGCAGCGCCCGAGGTTTTGCTGGCTTCACTGAAGCTTTCTTT. Protein: CASSARGFAGFTEAFF.

The chain combines TRBV6-5 with TRBJ1-1; 11 positions match TRBD1. Germline V CDR1 and CDR2: MNHEY, SVGAGI. This CDR3 is 12 amino acids long. V lost 6 bases, J lost 10 bases, and 4 bases stayed unmatched. The CDR3 loop is CASRDRGLRAFF. CDR3 bases: TGTGCCAGCAGGGACAGGGGGCTCCGAGCTTTCTTT.

This clone has just one count. The chain employs TRBV7-8 and TRBJ1-3, with D unclear. The CDR3 sequence is 14 residues long. Germline CDR1 reads SGHVS; CDR2 reads FQNEAQ. Trimming took 2 bases from V and 2 from J, leaving 7 bases between them. CDR3 nucleotide sequence: TGTGCCAGCAGCTTACACGGCGCTGGAAACACCATATATTTT. Amino acids: CASSLHGAGNTIYF.

This clone was seen once. The chain couples TRBV29-1 to TRBJ2-7; no firm D call. Germline assignment: CDR1 SQVTM and CDR2 ANQGSEA. The CDR3 is made up of 12 amino acids. V lost 0 bases, J lost 4 bases, and 7 bases lay in between. Written as DNA, the CDR3 is TGCAGCGTTGAAGAAAGTGGGTACGAGCAGTACTTC. The encoded protein is CSVEESGYEQYF.

The chain has TRBV2 and TRBJ1-1; 11 nucleotides align to TRBD1. The CDR3 runs to 13 residues. Germline CDR1 SNHLY, CDR2 FYNNEI. With 5 bases clipped from V and 6 bases from J, the junction kept 2 bases outside the gene matches. CDR3 DNA: TGTGCCAGCAGTCGGACAGGGGGCCCTGAAGCTTTCTTT. Protein product: CASSRTGGPEAFF. Looking up the rest from reference TRBV2 and TRBJ1-1 gives the full variable domain: EPEVTQTPSHQVTQMGQEVILRCVPISNHLYFYWYRQILGQKVEFLVSFYNNEISEKSEIFDDQFSVERPDGSNFTLKIRSTKLEDSAMYFCASSRTGGPEAFFGQGTRLTVV.

The gene calls are TRBV11-3 and TRBJ2-3; D is unresolved. This CDR3 spans 13 amino acids. Germline assignment: CDR1 SGHNT and CDR2 YENEEA. Deletions cut 2 bases from V and 6 bases from J, with 9 bases between. The CDR3 sequence is CASSLNFGDTQYF. The CDR3 DNA reads as TGTGCCAGCAGCTTAAACTTTGGGGATACGCAGTATTTT.

The V call is TRBV7-3, the J call TRBJ2-3; the match to TRBD1 covers 8 bases. CDR1 and CDR2 from the germline V gene are SGHTA and FQGTGA. The CDR3 has 16 residues. V was pared by 1 base and J by 2 bases, with 5 bases of the junction left unmatched. The CDR3 DNA reads TGTGCCAGCAGCTTAAACAGGGGGAACCCCACAGATACGCAGTATTTT. It is translated as CASSLNRGNPTDTQYF.

This clone showed up just a few times. The chain couples TRBV27 to TRBJ1-1; TRBD1 agrees at 12 bases. The CDR3 runs 15 residues. The V segment lost 6 bases and the J segment 3 bases; nucleotides outside the gene matches: 5. Germline CDR1 MNHEY, CDR2 SMNVEV (reference sequence). CDR3 bases: TGTGCCAGCAGATCCGGGACAGGGGGCTACACTGAAGCTTTCTTT. Translating gives CASRSGTGGYTEAFF.

The chain uses TRBV28 and TRBJ2-4, with D possibly matching TRBD1 (5 bases). The CDR3 is 19 amino acids. Germline V gives CDR1 MDHEN, CDR2 SYDVKM. V was cut by 6 bases and J by 8 bases, with 32 bases left in between. This CDR3 is CASRSNETGHISRSDIQYF. The CDR3 coding sequence is TGTGCCAGCAGATCCAACGAAACTGGACATATTAGCCGGAGTGACATTCAGTACTTC.

The J gene is TRBJ2-1, the V gene TRBV5-1; no firm D call. The CDR3 is 15 residues long. V was trimmed by 1 base and J by 1 base, leaving 9 bases between them. Germline V CDR1 and CDR2: SGHRS, YFSETQ. The CDR3 protein is CASSLWVGSYNEQFF. In nucleotides, the CDR3 is TGCGCCAGCAGCTTGTGGGTAGGATCCTACAATGAGCAGTTCTTC. Using reference TRBV5-1 and TRBJ2-1 for the parts outside the CDR3, the full variable domain is KAGVTQTPRYLIKTRGQQVTLSCSPISGHRSVSWYQQTPGQGLQFLFEYFSETQRNKGNFPGRFSGRQFSNSRSEMNVSTLELGDSALYLCASSLWVGSYNEQFFGPGTRLTVL.

The chain employs TRBV7-2 and TRBJ1-3; D remains ambiguous. V lost 0 bases and J 0 bases, leaving 15 bases between the germline ends. Germline CDR1 is SGHTA and CDR2 is FQGNSA. The CDR3 is 18 residues long. CDR3 protein: CASSLADFGGISGNTIYF. CDR3 coding DNA: TGTGCCAGCAGCTTAGCGGACTTTGGCGGCATCTCTGGAAACACCATATATTTT.